A selection of T cell receptor beta chains follows, all from one sample in a study of cytomegalovirus exposure and HLA in healthy donors. Here immunoSEQ multiplex PCR was the method, and the copy in TCRdb shows in-frame clones only, minus some. The sample consists of over 250,000 clones, roughly 87% of them appearing once. The sequencing input was PBMCs. The receptors derive from a woman aged 25 to 39 in good health and CMV-seropositive. CDR3s include the opening cysteine and the closing phenylalanine or tryptophan. Fields, in order: clone size, D gene, V gene, J gene, CDR3 protein, CDR3 DNA. The D gene is left open where the match is weak. Not every row has a clone size; where given, it reads once, few, many or a size class.

clone_size: NA
d_call: TRBD2
v_call: TRBV28
j_call: TRBJ2-7
cdr3_aa: CASSPSGSVYEQYF
cdr3_nt: TGTGCCAGCAGCCCTAGCGGGAGCGTGTACGAGCAGTACTTC

clone_size: few
d_call: NA
v_call: TRBV7-3
j_call: TRBJ2-1
cdr3_aa: CASSFVGRGNNEQFF
cdr3_nt: TGTGCCAGCAGCTTCGTGGGAAGGGGAAACAATGAGCAGTTCTTC

clone_size: few
d_call: NA
v_call: TRBV7-9
j_call: TRBJ1-1
cdr3_aa: CASSLSSGLNTEAFF
cdr3_nt: TGTGCCAGCAGCTTAAGTTCTGGGTTGAACACTGAAGCTTTCTTT

clone_size: NA
d_call: NA
v_call: TRBV7-2
j_call: TRBJ2-1
cdr3_aa: CASSFTGASSYNEQFF
cdr3_nt: TGTGCCAGCAGCTTCACGGGGGCGAGCTCCTACAATGAGCAGTTCTTC

clone_size: NA
d_call: NA
v_call: TRBV30
j_call: TRBJ2-2
cdr3_aa: CAWSTWGRTGELFF
cdr3_nt: TGTGCCTGGAGTACGTGGGGGCGCACCGGGGAGCTGTTTTTT

clone_size: NA
d_call: TRBD1
v_call: TRBV2
j_call: TRBJ1-3
cdr3_aa: CASSIATGTGRNTIYF
cdr3_nt: TGTGCCAGCAGCATTGCAACCGGGACAGGGAGAAACACCATATATTTT

clone_size: medium-sized
d_call: NA
v_call: TRBV14
j_call: TRBJ1-4
cdr3_aa: CASSYYATNEKLFF
cdr3_nt: TGTGCCAGCAGCTACTACGCAACTAATGAAAAACTGTTTTTT

clone_size: NA
d_call: NA
v_call: TRBV28
j_call: TRBJ2-7
cdr3_aa: CASSFVLAVGEQYF
cdr3_nt: TGTGCCAGCAGTTTCGTTTTGGCAGTAGGCGAGCAGTACTTC

clone_size: NA
d_call: NA
v_call: TRBV15
j_call: TRBJ2-5
cdr3_aa: CATSRDNEVGETQYF
cdr3_nt: TGTGCCACCAGCAGAGATAATGAGGTTGGAGAGACCCAGTACTTC

clone_size: NA
d_call: NA
v_call: TRBV7-9
j_call: TRBJ2-5
cdr3_aa: CASSLGTLYQETQYF
cdr3_nt: TGTGCCAGCAGCCTCGGGACACTGTACCAAGAGACCCAGTACTTC

clone_size: NA
d_call: TRBD1
v_call: TRBV29-1
j_call: TRBJ2-7
cdr3_aa: CSGRGLDEQYF
cdr3_nt: TGCAGCGGAAGGGGGCTCGACGAGCAGTACTTC

clone_size: NA
d_call: NA
v_call: TRBV2
j_call: TRBJ1-5
cdr3_aa: CASSELGIRQPQHF
cdr3_nt: TGTGCCAGCAGTGAATTAGGAATTAGACAGCCCCAGCATTTT